This TCR beta chain is from a study of OX40 agonist ivuxolimab in advanced cancers. In the study overall: Eligibility admitted prior anti-PD-1, anti-PD-L1 or anti-CTLA-4 therapy; approximately 40% had some.

Regarding this clone: Its antigen is unidentified.

Using immunoSEQ multiplex PCR, the repertoire was profiled, and TCRdb retains in-frame clones only, with some absent. The sample has approximately 45,000 clones; 75% to 90% are singletons. General study results and limits: Low normalized clonal expansion also occurred in some nonresponding patients. Both blood CD4+ and CD8+ T cells showed clonal growth by week 6 at 0.1 to 3.0 mg/kg. Clonal expansion in partial responders at 0.1-3.0 mg/kg ranked among the lowest.

J lost 4 bases, V lost 6 bases, and 8 bases had no gene match. The CDR3 consists of 14 residues. In germline, CDR1 is SGHVS, CDR2 FQNEAQ. The source of this sequence is an adult with an advanced solid tumor such as melanoma, head and neck, liver or kidney cancer. This chain joins TRBV7-8 and TRBJ1-2; 7 bases align to TRBD1. Specimen: CD4+ or CD8+ T cells sorted from blood, collected in a trial of the OX40 agonist ivuxolimab. CDR3 amino acids: CASSRTGRVYGYTF. The CDR3, as DNA: TGTGCCAGCAGTCGGACAGGAAGAGTCTATGGCTACACCTTC.